One and the same sample provided the 29 T cell receptor beta chains below, sequenced in a study of response to subunit inactivated influenza vaccine. One entry per CDR3 protein, called by TCRdb with MiXCR from the RT-PCR reads. The table records hundreds of thousands of distinct CDR3 sequences, 12% of them present only once. The sequencing used PBMCs from blood, collected on the day of vaccination. The receptors were gathered from a man aged 50 or older who received an inactivated influenza vaccine.

This clonotype came up many times. The chain has TRBV7-8 and TRBJ2-1; TRBD1 or TRBD2 may be the D gene (6 bases each). Germline V CDR1 and CDR2: SGHVS, FQNEAQ. With 2 bases removed from V and 7 bases from J, the gap between germline ends came to 18 bases. This CDR3 contains 16 residues. As DNA, the CDR3 is TGTGCCAGCAGCTTAAGACGGGGGCAGACTGGTAATGAGCAGTTCTTC. Its protein is CASSLRRGQTGNEQFF.

This clonotype has ten or more counts. V gene TRBV9 combines with J gene TRBJ2-2, with D perhaps assigned TRBD1 or TRBD2 (6 bases each). The CDR3 contains 18 residues. V was cut by 3 bases and J by 0 bases, with 18 bases left in between. Germline V lookup: CDR1 SGDLS, CDR2 YYNGEE. CDR3 sequence: CASSGGSGGHSNTGELFF. The CDR3 DNA sequence: TGTGCCAGCAGCGGGGGGTCCGGGGGACACTCGAACACCGGGGAGCTGTTTTTT.

This clonotype was counted only a few times. The J gene is TRBJ1-6, the V gene TRBV5-6; D not resolved. Per germline, CDR1 SGHDT and CDR2 YYEEEE. This CDR3 has 13 amino acids. V lost 8 bases and J lost 3, with 9 bases in between. As DNA, the CDR3 is TGTGCCAGAAGATGGATCTATAATTCACCCCTCCACTTT. Protein sequence: CARRWIYNSPLHF.

The chain employs TRBV2 and TRBJ1-1; D is unclear. Germline loops: CDR1 SNHLY, CDR2 FYNNEI. Trimming shortened V by 4 bases and J by 12 bases, and 15 bases separated the two germline ends. CDR3 length: 12 residues. Here the CDR3 reads CASSAKRASPFF. The CDR3 nucleotides read TGTGCCAGCAGTGCTAAAAGGGCATCACCTTTCTTT.

This chain uses TRBV6-1 with TRBJ2-7, with D unclear. With 7 bases removed from V and 4 bases from J, the gap between germline ends came to 20 bases. CDR1 and CDR2 (germline): MNHNS, SASEGT. CDR3 length: 15 residues. CDR3 residues: CASTPAPRDWYEQYF. The CDR3 bases are TGTGCCAGCACCCCCGCCCCACGAGACTGGTACGAGCAGTACTTC.

The rearrangement joins TRBV20-1 to TRBJ2-5, with 7 bases matching TRBD1. The CDR3 contains 14 residues. V trimming: 6 bases; J trimming: 5 bases; junction bases outside the gene matches: 12. The germline V gene has CDR1 DFQATT and CDR2 SNEGSKA (reference sequence). CDR3 amino acids: CSAPTGTIRETQYF. The CDR3 DNA reads as TGCAGTGCACCGACAGGGACGATTCGGGAGACCCAGTACTTC.

This clonotype has a handful of counts. The chain joins TRBV25-1 to TRBJ2-6; 10 bases are a match to TRBD1. Germline lookup yields CDR1 MGHDK and CDR2 SYGVNS. Trimming took 8 bases from V and 2 from J; bases not matched to a gene: 0. This CDR3 is 14 amino acids long. The CDR3 DNA sequence: TGTGCCAGCGGACAGGGGGCTGGGGCCAACGTCCTGACTTTC. Translated, it gives CASGQGAGANVLTF.

This clonotype was detected only a few times. The V call is TRBV7-6, the J call TRBJ1-2; D possibly corresponds to TRBD1 (5 bases). CDR3 size: 14 residues. Trimming removed 5 bases at V and 7 bases at J, with 17 bases between. CDR1 is SGHVS, CDR2 FNYEAQ, per germline. The CDR3: CASSLGDPGRGYTF. The CDR3 DNA reads TGTGCCAGCAGCCTAGGGGACCCAGGTCGTGGCTACACCTTC.

The chain is built from TRBV23-1 and TRBJ2-3; weak D call: TRBD1 (5 bases). TRBV23-1 is treated as an ORF (open reading frame) with a function not yet certain. The CDR3 consists of 16 residues. Trimming removed 6 bases at V and 1 base at J, with 17 bases between. The CDR3 DNA follows: TGCGCCAGCAGATTAAGGGGCGCCTACGGCACAGATACGCAGTATTTT. Translation gives CASRLRGAYGTDTQYF.

As regards this clonotype: The junction differs from germline at one of its ends, possibly a read error. This chain connects TRBV6-5 to TRBJ2-1; D might be TRBD1 (6 bases). The CDR3 covers 15 residues. The germline gives CDR1 MNHEY, CDR2 SVGAGI. The CDR3 loop is CASSSGTLSYTEQFF. The CDR3 DNA follows: TGTGCCAGCAGTTCCGGGACACTCTCTTACACTGAGCAGTTCTTC.

This clonotype appeared a few times. The chain has TRBV2 and TRBJ2-6; perhaps D is TRBD1 or TRBD2 (5 bases each). This CDR3 comprises 16 residues. Between the trimmed V and J ends, which lost 8 bases and 2 bases, there was a span of 16 bases. Germline V gene sequence: CDR1 SNHLY, CDR2 FYNNEI. DNA of the CDR3: TGTGCCAGCGGGCTCGAGGGGCGGACTGGGGCCAACGTCCTGACTTTC. The encoded protein is CASGLEGRTGANVLTF.

About this clonotype itself: A much larger clone sits a single nucleotide away, making a read error possible. This chain joins TRBV4-1 and TRBJ1-1; D unresolved. Per germline, CDR1 MGHRA and CDR2 YSYEKL. The CDR3 length is 15 residues. In DNA form, the CDR3 reads TGCGCCAGCAGCCAAGAAATTCAGCTGAACACTGAAGCTTTATTT. Its protein product is CASSQEIQLNTEALF.

The chain combines TRBV15 with TRBJ2-1; D uncertain. This CDR3 region has 15 residues. Germline lookup yields CDR1 LNHNV and CDR2 YYDKDF (reference sequence). V was cut by 6 bases and J by 5 bases, with 17 bases left in between. The CDR3 reads CATSPDRIPHNEQFF. CDR3 nucleotide sequence: TGTGCCACCAGTCCGGACCGGATACCACACAATGAGCAGTTCTTC.

The chain has TRBV7-9 and TRBJ2-2, with D possibly being TRBD1 (6 bases). CDR1 and CDR2 (germline): SEHNR, FQNEAQ (reference sequence). V lost 5 bases and J lost 1, with 11 bases in between. CDR3 length: 15 residues. CDR3 bases: TGTGCCAGCAGCCCCCCGACAGGGAACACCGGGGAGCTGTTTTTT. Its translation is CASSPPTGNTGELFF.

This sequence joins TRBV20-1 and TRBJ1-2; D is undetermined. Between the trimmed V and J ends, which lost 6 bases and 7 bases, there was a span of 21 bases. CDR1 and CDR2 from the germline V gene are DFQATT and SNEGSKA (reference sequence). This CDR3 has 14 amino acids. The CDR3 reads CSADPARTLLGYTF. The CDR3 DNA is TGCAGTGCCGACCCCGCCAGGACCCTCCTTGGCTACACCTTC.

This clonotype was seen only a few times. The genes are TRBV7-2 and TRBJ2-2; 8 bases align to TRBD2. V lost 3 bases, J lost 1 base, and 4 bases stayed unmatched. The CDR3 extends over 16 amino acids. Per germline, CDR1 SGHTA and CDR2 FQGNSA. The CDR3 sequence: CASSLRLAGNTGELFF. The CDR3 DNA reads TGTGCCAGCAGCTTGCGGCTAGCGGGGAACACCGGGGAGCTGTTTTTT.

This clonotype was seen a few times. The J gene is TRBJ2-5, the V gene TRBV7-9, with TRBD2 identical over 11 bases. Germline loops: CDR1 SEHNR, CDR2 FQNEAQ (reference sequence). V lost 5 bases, J lost 0 bases, and 8 bases stayed unmatched. The CDR3 consists of 17 residues. Written as DNA, the CDR3 is TGTGCCAGCAGCAAAGGCCTAGCGGGAGGTCACCAAGAGACCCAGTACTTC. This translates into CASSKGLAGGHQETQYF.

This clonotype was recorded a few times. This rearrangement joins TRBV20-1 to TRBJ2-7; D perhaps matches TRBD2 (6 bases). V was clipped by 1 base and J by 3 bases, with 13 bases between them. Germline-derived CDR1 and CDR2 are DFQATT and SNEGSKA (reference sequence). The CDR3 has 14 residues. This chain's CDR3 is CSARGEVLNYEQYF. The CDR3 DNA is TGCAGTGCTAGAGGGGAGGTGCTAAACTACGAGCAGTACTTC.

This clonotype was counted only a few times. The J gene is TRBJ2-7, the V gene TRBV27; D might be TRBD1 or TRBD2, each matching 6 bases. V lost 5 bases and J 0 bases, leaving 14 bases between the germline ends. This CDR3 has 15 residues. Looked up from germline, CDR1 is MNHEY and CDR2 is SMNVEV (reference sequence). This CDR3 reads CASSVVGGTSYEQYF. The CDR3 DNA reads TGTGCCAGCAGTGTAGTAGGGGGGACCTCCTACGAGCAGTACTTC.

This clonotype turned up a few times. V is TRBV7-2 and J is TRBJ1-1; D ambiguous. The CDR3 length is 14 residues. The germline V gene encodes CDR1 SGHTA and CDR2 FQGNSA. Deletions cut 1 base from V and 0 bases from J, with 6 bases between. The CDR3, as DNA: TGTGCCAGCAGCTTAGACTGGGTGAACACTGAAGCTTTCTTT. Translating gives CASSLDWVNTEAFF.

The V gene is TRBV12-3 or TRBV12-4, the J gene TRBJ2-1, with D hard to call. V lost 2 bases and J lost 2, with 10 bases in between. This CDR3 is 15 amino acids long. CDR3 nucleotide sequence: TGTGCCAGCAGTTTAAGAAAGGCCCCCTACAATGAGCAGTTCTTC. Protein: CASSLRKAPYNEQFF.

This clonotype was seen a few times. The rearrangement joins TRBV5-1 to TRBJ2-5; D is uncertain. This CDR3 spans 15 amino acids. Germline lookup yields CDR1 SGHRS and CDR2 YFSETQ. Trimming pared 0 bases from V and 2 bases from J, leaving 11 bases between. The CDR3 reads CASSLVFSSQETQYF. The CDR3 coding sequence is TGCGCCAGCAGCTTGGTGTTTTCGTCTCAAGAGACCCAGTACTTC.

This clonotype was observed a few times. The chain uses TRBV18 and TRBJ2-7; D gene uncertain. V was shortened by 3 bases and J by 1 base, with 10 bases between the two germline ends. Germline V gives CDR1 KGHSH, CDR2 LQKENI. The CDR3 is 14 amino acids. The CDR3 is CASSPWQESYEQYF. The CDR3 region has the DNA TGTGCCAGCTCACCGTGGCAGGAGTCCTACGAGCAGTACTTC. Full variable domain (outside the CDR3, taken from reference TRBV18 and TRBJ2-7): NAGVMQNPRHLVRRRGQEARLRCSPMKGHSHVYWYRQLPEEGLKFMVYLQKENIIDESGMPKERFSAEFPKEGPSILRIQQVVRGDSAAYFCASSPWQESYEQYFGPGTRLTVT.

This clonotype was seen at least ten times. The rearrangement links TRBV5-1 to TRBJ2-5, with 7 bases identical to TRBD1. Germline V gives CDR1 SGHRS, CDR2 YFSETQ. The junction had 12 bases not matched to a gene; V was cut back by 6 bases and J by 4 bases. The CDR3 has 15 residues. The CDR3 nucleotides read TGCGCCAGCACCCCAGAACCAGGGGGTCCAGAGACCCAGTACTTC. Its protein product is CASTPEPGGPETQYF.

This clonotype was detected a few times. J is TRBJ2-1 and V is TRBV28, with D unresolved. Trimming shortened V by 7 bases and J by 0 bases, and 10 bases separated the two germline ends. The CDR3 loop spans 14 amino acids. The germline CDR1 and CDR2 sequences are MDHEN and SYDVKM. CDR3 residues: CASINARSYNEQFF. In DNA, the CDR3 is TGTGCCAGCATAAATGCGCGCTCCTACAATGAGCAGTTCTTC.

The CDR3 DNA reads TGTGCCACCCGACGAGGGGGCCTAGCGGGCTACTACTCCTACGAGCAGTACTTC. Translated, it gives CATRRGGLAGYYSYEQYF. This chain uses TRBV10-3 with TRBJ2-7; the D gene is possibly TRBD2 (8 bases). Trimming pared 10 bases from V and 0 bases from J, leaving 28 bases between. Germline CDR1 reads ENHRY; CDR2 reads SYGVKD. The CDR3 is 18 residues long.

The J gene is TRBJ1-3, the V gene TRBV12-3 or TRBV12-4; D unresolved. Deletions cut 7 bases from V and 5 bases from J, with 9 bases between. The CDR3 runs 12 residues. CDR3 sequence (DNA): TGTGCCAGCACCCCCTTTCGAAACACCATATATTTT. Residues: CASTPFRNTIYF.

This chain joins TRBV6-2 or TRBV6-3 and TRBJ2-7, with D tentatively TRBD1 or TRBD2 (5 bases each). V shed 8 bases and J shed 4 bases, with 9 bases lying between them. There are 11 residues in the CDR3. CDR1 and CDR2 from the germline V gene are MNHEY and SVGEGT. For the CDR3, the DNA is TGTGCCAGCCAGGGACGGTACGAGCAGTACTTC. Protein sequence: CASQGRYEQYF.

This clonotype was seen only a few times. At one of its ends the junction is not consistent with the germline gene, which may arise from a read error. The rearrangement uses TRBV7-8 and TRBJ2-2; D ambiguous. Germline assignment: CDR1 SGHVS and CDR2 FQNEAQ. The CDR3 covers 18 residues. CDR3 DNA sequence: TGTGCGAGCAGCTTTAGGCCCAGGCTTCCGTTTAACACCGGGGAGCTGTTTTTT. Amino acid sequence: CASSFRPRLPFNTGELFF.